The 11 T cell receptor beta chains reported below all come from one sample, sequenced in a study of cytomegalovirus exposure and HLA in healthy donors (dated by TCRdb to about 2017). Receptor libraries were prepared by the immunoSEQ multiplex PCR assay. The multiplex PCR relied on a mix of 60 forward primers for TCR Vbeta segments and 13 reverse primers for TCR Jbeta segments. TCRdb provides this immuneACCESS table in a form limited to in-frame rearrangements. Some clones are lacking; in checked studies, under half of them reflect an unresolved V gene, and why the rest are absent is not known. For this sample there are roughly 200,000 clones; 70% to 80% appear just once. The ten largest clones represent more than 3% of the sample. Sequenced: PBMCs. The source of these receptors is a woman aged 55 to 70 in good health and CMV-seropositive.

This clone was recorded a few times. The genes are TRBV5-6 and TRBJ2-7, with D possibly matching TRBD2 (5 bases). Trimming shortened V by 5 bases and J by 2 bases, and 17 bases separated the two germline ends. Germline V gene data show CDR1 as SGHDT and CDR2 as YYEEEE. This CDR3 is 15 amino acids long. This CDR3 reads CASRSFDTGTYEQYF. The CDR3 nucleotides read TGTGCCAGCAGGTCCTTTGATACGGGGACCTACGAGCAGTACTTC.

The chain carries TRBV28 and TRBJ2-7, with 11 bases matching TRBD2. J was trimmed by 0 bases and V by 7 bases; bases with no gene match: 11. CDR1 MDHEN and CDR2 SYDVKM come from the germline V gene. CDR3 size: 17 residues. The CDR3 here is CASTAPGLAASSYEQYF. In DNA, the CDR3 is TGTGCCAGCACCGCTCCGGGACTAGCGGCAAGCTCCTACGAGCAGTACTTC.

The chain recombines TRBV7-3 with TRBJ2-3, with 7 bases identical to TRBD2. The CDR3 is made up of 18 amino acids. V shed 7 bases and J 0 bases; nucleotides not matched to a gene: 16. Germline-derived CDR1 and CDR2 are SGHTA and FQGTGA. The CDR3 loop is CASTREGPGRSSTDTQYF. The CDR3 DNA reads TGTGCCAGCACCAGAGAGGGGCCCGGGAGGTCCAGCACAGATACGCAGTATTTT.

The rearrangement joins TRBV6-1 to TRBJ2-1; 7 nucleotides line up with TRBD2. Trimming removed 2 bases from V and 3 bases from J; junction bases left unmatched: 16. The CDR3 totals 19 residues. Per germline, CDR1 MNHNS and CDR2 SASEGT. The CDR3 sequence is CASSELGLLAGDLYNEQFF. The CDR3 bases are TGTGCCAGCAGTGAACTGGGTCTGCTGGCGGGAGACCTCTACAATGAGCAGTTCTTC.

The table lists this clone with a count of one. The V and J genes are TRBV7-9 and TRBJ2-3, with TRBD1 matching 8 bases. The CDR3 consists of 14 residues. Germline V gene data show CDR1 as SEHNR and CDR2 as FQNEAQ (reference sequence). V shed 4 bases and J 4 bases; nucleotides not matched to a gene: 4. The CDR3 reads CASSSGQGADTQYF. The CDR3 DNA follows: TGTGCCAGCAGCTCCGGACAGGGTGCAGATACGCAGTATTTT.

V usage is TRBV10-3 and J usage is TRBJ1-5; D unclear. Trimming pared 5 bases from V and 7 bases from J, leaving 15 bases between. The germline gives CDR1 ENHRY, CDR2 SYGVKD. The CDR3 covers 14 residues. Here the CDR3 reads CAISMEGRLQPQHF. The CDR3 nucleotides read TGTGCCATCAGTATGGAGGGAAGGCTACAGCCCCAGCATTTT.

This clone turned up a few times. CDR3 DNA: TGTGCCAGCAGTTACTCGGAGGGTTGGAATGAGCAGTTCTTC. As protein: CASSYSEGWNEQFF. The chain has TRBV6-5 and TRBJ2-1; D perhaps matches TRBD2 (6 bases). Between the trimmed V and J ends, which lost 0 bases and 7 bases, there was a span of 10 bases. Germline lookup yields CDR1 MNHEY and CDR2 SVGAGI. There are 14 residues in the CDR3.

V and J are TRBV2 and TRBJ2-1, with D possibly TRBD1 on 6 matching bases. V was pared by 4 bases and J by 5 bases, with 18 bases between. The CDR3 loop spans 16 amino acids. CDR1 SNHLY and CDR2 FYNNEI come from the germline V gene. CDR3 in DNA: TGTGCCAGCAGTGTAGGTGGGGGCCCTTTCCACAATGAGCAGTTCTTC. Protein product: CASSVGGGPFHNEQFF.

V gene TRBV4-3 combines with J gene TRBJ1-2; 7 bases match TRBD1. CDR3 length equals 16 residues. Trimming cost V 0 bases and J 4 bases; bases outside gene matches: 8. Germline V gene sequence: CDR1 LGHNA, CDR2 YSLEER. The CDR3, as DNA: TGCGCCAGCAGCCAAGATAGTCAGGGGGATAGCTATGGCTACACCTTC. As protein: CASSQDSQGDSYGYTF.

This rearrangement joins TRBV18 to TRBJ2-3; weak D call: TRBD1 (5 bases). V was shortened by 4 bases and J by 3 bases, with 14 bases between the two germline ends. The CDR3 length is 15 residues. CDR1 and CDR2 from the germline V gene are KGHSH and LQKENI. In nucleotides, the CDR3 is TGTGCCAGCTCACAGACAGACCCTTTTACAGATACGCAGTATTTT. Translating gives CASSQTDPFTDTQYF. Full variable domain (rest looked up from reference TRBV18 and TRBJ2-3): NAGVMQNPRHLVRRRGQEARLRCSPMKGHSHVYWYRQLPEEGLKFMVYLQKENIIDESGMPKERFSAEFPKEGPSILRIQQVVRGDSAAYFCASSQTDPFTDTQYFGPGTRLTVL.

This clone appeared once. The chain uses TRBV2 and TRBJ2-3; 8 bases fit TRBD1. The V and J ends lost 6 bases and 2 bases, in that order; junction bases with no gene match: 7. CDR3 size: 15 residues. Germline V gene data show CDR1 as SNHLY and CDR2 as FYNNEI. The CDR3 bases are TGTGCCAGCAGACCGGGACAGGCTTTCACAGATACGCAGTATTTT. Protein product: CASRPGQAFTDTQYF.